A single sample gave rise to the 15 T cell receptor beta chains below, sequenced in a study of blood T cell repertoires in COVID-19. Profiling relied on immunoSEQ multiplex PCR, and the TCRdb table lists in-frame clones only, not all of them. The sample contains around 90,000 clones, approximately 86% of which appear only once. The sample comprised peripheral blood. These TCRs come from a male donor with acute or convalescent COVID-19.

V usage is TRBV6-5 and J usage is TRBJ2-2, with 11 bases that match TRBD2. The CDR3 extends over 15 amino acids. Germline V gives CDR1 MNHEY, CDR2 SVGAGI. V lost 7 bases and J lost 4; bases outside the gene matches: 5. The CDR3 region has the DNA TGTGCCAGCACCCGACTAGCGGGGTCCACCGGGGAGCTGTTTTTT. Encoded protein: CASTRLAGSTGELFF.

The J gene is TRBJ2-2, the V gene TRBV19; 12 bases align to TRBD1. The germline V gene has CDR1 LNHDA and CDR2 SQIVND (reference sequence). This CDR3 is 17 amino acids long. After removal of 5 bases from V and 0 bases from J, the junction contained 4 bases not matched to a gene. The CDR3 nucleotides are TGTGCCAGTAGTCTAGGGACAGGGGGCGCGAACACCGGGGAGCTGTTTTTT. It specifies CASSLGTGGANTGELFF.

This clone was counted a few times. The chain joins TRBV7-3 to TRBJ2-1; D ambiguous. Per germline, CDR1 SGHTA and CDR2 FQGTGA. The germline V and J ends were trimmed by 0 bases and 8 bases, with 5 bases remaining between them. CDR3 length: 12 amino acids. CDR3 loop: CASSLTGDEQFF. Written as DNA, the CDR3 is TGTGCCAGCAGCTTAACGGGCGATGAGCAGTTCTTC.

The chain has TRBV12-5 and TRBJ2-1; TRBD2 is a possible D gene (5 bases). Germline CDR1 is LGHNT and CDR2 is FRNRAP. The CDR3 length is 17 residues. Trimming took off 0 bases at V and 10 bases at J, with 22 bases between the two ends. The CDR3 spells CASGLVSAGLPIREQFF. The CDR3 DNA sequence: TGTGCTAGTGGTTTGGTATCCGCGGGCCTCCCGATTAGGGAGCAGTTCTTC.

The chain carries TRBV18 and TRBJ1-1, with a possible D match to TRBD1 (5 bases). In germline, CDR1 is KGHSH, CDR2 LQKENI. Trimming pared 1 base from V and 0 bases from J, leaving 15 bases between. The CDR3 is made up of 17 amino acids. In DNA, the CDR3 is TGTGCCAGCTCACCACGAGCGGGCAGGGACTTGAACACTGAAGCTTTCTTT. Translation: CASSPRAGRDLNTEAFF.

The CDR3 loop reads CASSNSGTIRTQHF. In nucleotides, the CDR3 is TGTGCCAGCAGTAATTCCGGGACAATAAGGACCCAGCATTTT. The chain combines TRBV6-5 with TRBJ1-5; weak D call: TRBD1 (6 bases). CDR1 and CDR2 (germline): MNHEY, SVGAGI. The CDR3 loop spans 14 amino acids. The V gene lost 5 bases and the J gene lost 11 bases, with 19 bases spanning the gap.

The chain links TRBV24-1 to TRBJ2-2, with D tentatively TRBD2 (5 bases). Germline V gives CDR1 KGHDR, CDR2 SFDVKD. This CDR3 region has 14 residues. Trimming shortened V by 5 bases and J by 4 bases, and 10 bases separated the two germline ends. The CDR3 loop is CATSVGVSTGELFF. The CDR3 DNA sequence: TGTGCCACCAGTGTGGGAGTATCCACCGGGGAGCTGTTTTTT.

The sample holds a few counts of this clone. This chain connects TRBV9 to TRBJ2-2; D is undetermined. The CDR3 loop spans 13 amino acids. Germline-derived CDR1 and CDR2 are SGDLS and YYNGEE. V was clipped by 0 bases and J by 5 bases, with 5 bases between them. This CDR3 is CASSVVSTGELFF. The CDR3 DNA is TGTGCCAGCAGCGTAGTTAGTACCGGGGAGCTGTTTTTT.

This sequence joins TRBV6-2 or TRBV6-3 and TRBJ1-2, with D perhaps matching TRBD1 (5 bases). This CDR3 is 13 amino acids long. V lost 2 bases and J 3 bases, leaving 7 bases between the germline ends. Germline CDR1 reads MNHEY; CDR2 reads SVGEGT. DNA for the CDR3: TGTGCCAGCAGTTACGACAGAGACTATGGCTACACCTTC. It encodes CASSYDRDYGYTF.

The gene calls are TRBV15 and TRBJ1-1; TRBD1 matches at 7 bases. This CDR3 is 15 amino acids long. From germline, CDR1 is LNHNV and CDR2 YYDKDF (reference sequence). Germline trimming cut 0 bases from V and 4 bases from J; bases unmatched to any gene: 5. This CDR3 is CATSRDQGGPTEAFF. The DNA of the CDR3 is TGTGCCACCAGCAGAGATCAGGGGGGCCCCACTGAAGCTTTCTTT.

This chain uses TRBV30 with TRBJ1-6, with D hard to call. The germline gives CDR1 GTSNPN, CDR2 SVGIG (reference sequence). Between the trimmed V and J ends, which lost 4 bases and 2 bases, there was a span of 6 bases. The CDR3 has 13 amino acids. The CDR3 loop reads CAWTGTYNSPLHF. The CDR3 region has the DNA TGTGCCTGGACCGGGACCTATAATTCACCCCTCCACTTT.

CDR3 amino acids: CASSLRSQGGETQYF. Written as DNA, the CDR3 is TGTGCCAGCAGCTTAAGGTCACAGGGTGGTGAGACCCAGTACTTC. The chain employs TRBV7-6 and TRBJ2-5; possible D gene TRBD1, 6 bases. Germline assignment: CDR1 SGHVS and CDR2 FNYEAQ. The ends were cut back, 2 bases at V and 5 bases at J, with 15 bases in the middle. CDR3 length: 15 amino acids.

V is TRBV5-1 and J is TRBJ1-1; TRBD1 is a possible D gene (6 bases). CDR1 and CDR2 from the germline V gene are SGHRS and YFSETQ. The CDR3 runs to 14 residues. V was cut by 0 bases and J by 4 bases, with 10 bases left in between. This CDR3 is CASSLVQGSTEAFF. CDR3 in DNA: TGCGCCAGCAGCTTGGTTCAGGGGAGCACTGAAGCTTTCTTT.

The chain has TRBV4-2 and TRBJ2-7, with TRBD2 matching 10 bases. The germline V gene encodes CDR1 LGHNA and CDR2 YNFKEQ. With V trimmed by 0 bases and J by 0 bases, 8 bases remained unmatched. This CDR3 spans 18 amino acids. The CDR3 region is CASSQDTSGALSSYEQYF. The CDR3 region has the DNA TGTGCCAGCAGCCAAGATACTAGCGGGGCCTTGAGCTCCTACGAGCAGTACTTC.

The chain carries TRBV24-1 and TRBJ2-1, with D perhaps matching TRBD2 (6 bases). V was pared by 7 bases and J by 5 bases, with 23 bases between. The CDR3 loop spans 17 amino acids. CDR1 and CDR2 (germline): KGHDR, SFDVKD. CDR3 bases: TGTGCCACCAGGAGACGGGGGACTGGAAGTAATAACAATGAGCAGTTCTTC. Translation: CATRRRGTGSNNNEQFF.